Listed below are T cell receptor beta chains from one sample, sequenced in a study of T cell responses to AZD1222 COVID-19 vaccine. The protocol was immunoSEQ multiplex PCR, while the TCRdb copy is restricted to in-frame clones and leaves out a portion. Of tens of thousands of clones in the sample, about 85% were seen once. The sequencing here drew on peripheral blood, taken on day 0 of AZD1222 vaccination. These receptor sequences come from an adult in good health. CDR3s include the opening cysteine and the closing phenylalanine or tryptophan.

TRBV7-9	14	CASSSRDLDTEAFF
TRBV19	17	CASSIPPRGAYNSPLHF
TRBV6-5	11	CASSEDTAQHF
TRBV7-8	16	CASSQFPGGPNYGYTF
TRBV5-6	15	CASSLGLAEQNTQYF
TRBV5-6	15	CASSVPGQGNSPLHF
TRBV27	14	CASSLGQGIGGYTF
TRBV24-1	16	CATSDLAFGGTDTQYF
TRBV7-8	14	CASSSAGGGYGYTF
TRBV6-1	15	CASSEAGGSGEKLFF
TRBV5-8	15	CASSLESLGNQPQHF
TRBV30	13	CAWSPASSEKLFF
TRBV9	18	CASSAQTGIGSGANVLTF
TRBV11-2	13	CASRGGAGTEAFF
TRBV29-1	13	CSVDPGLNTEAFF
TRBV6-5	14	CASNFGGGNQPQHF
TRBV9	15	CASSVVPGANYGYTF
TRBV5-6	14	CASSFTGQGYGYTF
TRBV12-3/TRBV12-4	13	CASSSGFTDTQYF
TRBV4-1	14	CASSRMGGSYEQYF
TRBV7-2	16	CASSTGQGASTDTQYF
TRBV18	16	CASSLAPGTVNEKLFF
TRBV5-8	14	CASSSGWDSYEQYF
TRBV5-1	14	CASSSSGGADEQFF
TRBV6-6	16	CASSYLDARVNYGYTF
TRBV5-1	13	CASSTPSHNEQFF
TRBV4-2	16	CASSDRQIATNEKLFF
TRBV18	15	CASSRGGQSYNEQFF
TRBV11-2	14	CASSLAVPFYEQYF
TRBV5-1	14	CASSRSPGDNEQFF
TRBV7-2	16	CASSLVVGLATDTQYF
TRBV19	13	CASSTGDLYGYTF
TRBV4-1	18	CASSHFPRGGQGPREAFF
TRBV18	13	CASSGTGGLEAFF
TRBV4-1	14	CASSQGPLGETQYF
TRBV2	13	CASRWEGWKTQYF
TRBV5-1	17	CASSSARWGAQVSPLHF
TRBV6-5	15	CASSYSGGQLEKLFF
TRBV19	15	CASRIGPQRGQPQHF
TRBV28	15	CASSPTETGKNEQYF